What follows are 20 T cell receptor beta chains derived from one specimen sequenced in a study of cytomegalovirus exposure and HLA in healthy donors. The PCR was carried out with 60 Vbeta primers and 13 Jbeta primers. The data were produced by immunoSEQ multiplex PCR, yet TCRdb's version contains in-frame clones alone and is incomplete. The sample lists 110,000 or so clones; roughly 80% were seen once. The specimen was PBMCs. The receptor set was obtained from a young woman in good health and CMV-seronegative.

The table lists this clone with a count of one. The chain is built from TRBV7-2 and TRBJ1-3, with 8 bases that match TRBD1. The length of the CDR3 is 16 residues. V lost 5 bases, J lost 0 bases, and 6 bases stayed unmatched. Germline CDR1 SGHTA, CDR2 FQGNSA. The CDR3 is CASSPRDRGSGNTIYF. The CDR3 bases are TGTGCCAGCAGCCCGCGTGACAGGGGCTCTGGAAACACCATATATTTT. The full variable domain, with the rest looked up from reference TRBV7-2 and TRBJ1-3, is GAGVSQSPSNKVTEKGKDVELRCDPISGHTALYWYRQSLGQGLEFLIYFQGNSAPDKSGLPSDRFSAERTGGSVSTLTIQRTQQEDSAVYLCASSPRDRGSGNTIYFGEGSWLTVV.

This chain joins TRBV30 and TRBJ1-5, with 8 nucleotides matching TRBD1. This CDR3 is 13 amino acids long. CDR1 GTSNPN and CDR2 SVGIG come from the germline V gene (reference sequence). With 5 bases clipped from V and 2 bases from J, the junction kept 2 bases outside the gene matches. The CDR3 bases are TGTGCCTGGGGACAGGGAGGCAATCAGCCCCAGCATTTT. The encoded protein is CAWGQGGNQPQHF.

V usage is TRBV19 and J usage is TRBJ1-5; D is possibly TRBD1 (6 bases). This CDR3 is 15 amino acids long. V was clipped by 9 bases and J by 0 bases, with 15 bases between them. Germline lookup yields CDR1 LNHDA and CDR2 SQIVND (reference sequence). The chain's CDR3 is CASRNRDTSNQPQHF. The CDR3 DNA reads as TGTGCCAGCCGAAACCGGGACACTAGCAATCAGCCCCAGCATTTT.

This chain uses TRBV9 with TRBJ2-2; possible D gene TRBD2, 6 bases. The germline V gene has CDR1 SGDLS and CDR2 YYNGEE. This CDR3 region has 16 residues. V lost 6 bases and J lost 0, with 15 bases in between. CDR3: CASNVRGNPNTGELFF. The CDR3 region has the DNA TGTGCCAGCAACGTGCGGGGAAATCCGAACACCGGGGAGCTGTTTTTT.

This chain connects TRBV10-1 to TRBJ1-1; TRBD1 matches at 7 bases. V trimming: 4 bases; J trimming: 7 bases; junction bases outside the gene matches: 3. This CDR3 contains 12 residues. Germline V gene data show CDR1 as WNHNN and CDR2 as SYGVQD (reference sequence). CDR3: CASSGQGLEAFF. In DNA form, the CDR3 reads TGCGCCAGCAGTGGACAGGGTCTTGAAGCTTTCTTT.

CDR3 sequence: CASSLGTGNTEAFF. The CDR3 nucleotides are TGTGCCAGCAGCTTAGGGACAGGAAACACTGAAGCTTTCTTT. V usage is TRBV7-6 and J usage is TRBJ1-1; the match to TRBD1 covers 7 bases. V was pared by 1 base and J by 2 bases, with 1 base of the junction left unmatched. In germline, CDR1 is SGHVS, CDR2 FNYEAQ. There are 14 residues in the CDR3.

The chain has TRBV14 and TRBJ1-1; D perhaps matches TRBD1 (5 bases). V shed 6 bases and J shed 13 bases, with 24 bases lying between them. CDR1 and CDR2 (germline): SGHDN, FVKESK. This CDR3 has 14 residues. The CDR3 loop reads CASRDRQPPSKIFF. The CDR3, as DNA: TGTGCCAGCAGAGACAGACAGCCGCCTTCGAAAATTTTCTTT.

This clone was observed once. This chain joins TRBV19 and TRBJ2-7, with a weak D call TRBD1 (6 bases). The length of the CDR3 is 15 residues. CDR1 LNHDA and CDR2 SQIVND come from the germline V gene (reference sequence). V dropped 4 bases and J dropped 3 bases, with 16 bases sitting between them. The CDR3 bases are TGTGCCAGTAGTAAGGGGCAGGGGAAGAACTACGAGCAGTACTTC. Translation gives CASSKGQGKNYEQYF.

The V gene is TRBV27, the J gene TRBJ2-7, with D tentatively TRBD1 (5 bases). CDR1 is MNHEY, CDR2 SMNVEV, per germline (reference sequence). The CDR3 loop spans 13 amino acids. Trimming pared 2 bases from V and 3 bases from J, leaving 8 bases between. CDR3 loop: CASSLETGYEQYF. The CDR3 DNA reads TGTGCCAGCAGTTTAGAAACAGGCTACGAGCAGTACTTC.

Concerning this clone: Distinct nucleotide sequences in the sample also encode this CDR3. CDR3 bases: TGTGCCAGCAGAAAGGGGGCGAACACTGAAGCTTTCTTT. Amino acid sequence: CASRKGANTEAFF. V is TRBV6-5 and J is TRBJ1-1; 7 bases map to TRBD1. After removal of 6 bases from V and 1 base from J, the junction contained 2 bases not matched to a gene. This CDR3 contains 13 residues. The germline CDR1 and CDR2 sequences are MNHEY and SVGAGI.

The rearrangement uses TRBV29-1 and TRBJ1-2; 8 bases line up with TRBD1. The junction had 10 bases not matched to a gene; V was cut back by 4 bases and J by 6 bases. The length of the CDR3 is 14 residues. CDR1 is SQVTM, CDR2 ANQGSEA, per germline. CDR3 sequence (DNA): TGCAGCGTTGGCCCGGACAGGGACCGGGATGGCTACACCTTC. It encodes CSVGPDRDRDGYTF.

This sequence joins TRBV2 and TRBJ2-1; D is ambiguous. With 10 bases removed from V and 5 bases from J, the gap between germline ends came to 15 bases. This CDR3 has 13 amino acids. The germline gives CDR1 SNHLY, CDR2 FYNNEI. DNA of the CDR3: TGTGCCATCGATACGCGGCGGAACAATGAGCAGTTCTTC. Residues: CAIDTRRNNEQFF.

This chain uses TRBV2 with TRBJ1-5; TRBD1 is a possible D gene (6 bases). The V gene's germline CDR1 is SNHLY and CDR2 FYNNEI. Trimming removed 6 bases at V and 7 bases at J, with 16 bases between. This CDR3 comprises 14 residues. For the CDR3, the DNA is TGTGCCAGCAGCGCACAGGGTTTTTTCCAGCCCCAGCATTTT. It specifies CASSAQGFFQPQHF.

The chain links TRBV10-2 to TRBJ1-6; TRBD1 is a possible D gene (5 bases). In germline, CDR1 is WSHSY, CDR2 SAAADI. V gave up 2 bases and J gave up 8 bases, with 16 bases separating them. This CDR3 has 16 residues. This CDR3 reads CASSEADRGHDSPLHF. Here the CDR3 DNA reads TGCGCCAGCAGTGAGGCAGACAGAGGCCATGATTCACCCCTCCACTTT.

The chain has TRBV28 and TRBJ2-5; D may be TRBD1 (5 bases). V gave up 5 bases and J gave up 13 bases, with 17 bases separating them. The CDR3 loop spans 12 amino acids. Germline lookup yields CDR1 MDHEN and CDR2 SYDVKM. In DNA form, the CDR3 reads TGTGCCAGCAGTCAAAGGGGAACCCGCACGTACTTC. Translation gives CASSQRGTRTYF.

This sequence joins TRBV18 and TRBJ1-1; D unclear. Trimming left V 6 bases short and J 3 bases short, with 11 bases between. CDR3 length: 13 amino acids. The germline gives CDR1 KGHSH, CDR2 LQKENI. This chain's CDR3 is CASSPKLDTEAFF. As DNA, the CDR3 is TGTGCCAGCTCGCCGAAACTCGACACTGAAGCTTTCTTT.

This clone was recorded once. As DNA, the CDR3 is TGTGCCAGCAGCGCCAGGGCCTGGTATTATGGCTACACCTTC. It specifies CASSARAWYYGYTF. V and J are TRBV9 and TRBJ1-2; D is possibly TRBD1 (5 bases). V lost 3 bases and J lost 5, with 14 bases in between. CDR1 is SGDLS, CDR2 YYNGEE, per germline. This CDR3 comprises 14 residues.

The J gene is TRBJ2-5, the V gene TRBV2; TRBD1 agrees at 9 bases. Germline CDR1 reads SNHLY; CDR2 reads FYNNEI. The CDR3 runs to 14 residues. Losses at the gene ends were 11 bases for V and 3 bases for J; bases not matched to a gene: 10. CDR3 amino acids: CASYRGQVKETQYF. CDR3 bases: TGTGCCTCCTACAGGGGGCAGGTTAAAGAGACCCAGTACTTC.

The gene calls are TRBV5-6 and TRBJ1-2; tentative D call: TRBD1 (5 bases). Trimming stripped 4 bases from V and 5 bases from J, with 18 bases between. The CDR3 covers 15 residues. Germline CDR1 and CDR2: SGHDT and YYEEEE. Written as DNA, the CDR3 is TGTGCCAGCAGCCCGGGGACTACAAGAGGGTATGGCTACACCTTC. It is translated as CASSPGTTRGYGYTF.

This clone was seen a handful of times. The rearrangement uses TRBV10-3 and TRBJ1-2; D unresolved. The CDR3 loop spans 13 amino acids. Per the germline V gene, CDR1 is ENHRY and CDR2 is SYGVKD. Trimming removed 2 bases from V and 5 bases from J, with 9 bases in between. The CDR3 loop is CAISEGLEYGYTF. CDR3 nucleotides: TGTGCCATCAGTGAGGGTCTCGAGTATGGCTACACCTTC.